The clone carrying this T cell receptor (beta chain) was observed a few times. Its antigen remains unknown. The CDR3 is 11 residues long. The V end was cut by 6 bases, the J end by 5 bases, with 7 bases between. From germline, CDR1 is MNHEY and CDR2 SVGEGT. This entry is derived from a study of early T cells in non-severe SARS-CoV-2 infection. Across the study: RNA in bulk from unsorted whole blood was sequenced, and chains were unpaired.

General observations from the study: Missing private and CD4 specificities, VDJdb matching favored anti-spike CD8 responses.

TCRdb analysed the 5' RACE reads with MiXCR anew, one entry per CDR3 protein. The table shows roughly 64,000 distinct CDR3 sequences, with around 13% occurring only once. V and J are TRBV6-2 or TRBV6-3 and TRBJ1-2; D remains ambiguous. The TCR sequence derives from an adult who was a healthcare worker with PCR-confirmed SARS-CoV-2 infection or an uninfected control (not recorded which). Sequencing was carried out using whole blood. The DNA for the CDR3 is TGTGCCAGCAGAACACAATATGGCTACACCTTC. It is translated as CASRTQYGYTF.